This TCR beta chain was sequenced for a study of T-cell reconstitution after alpha-beta-depleted transplantation in children. Only a few counts were recorded for this clonotype. The CDR3 runs 15 residues. V shed 6 bases and J 0 bases; nucleotides not matched to a gene: 5. CDR1 and CDR2 from the germline V gene are SEHNR and FQNEAQ (reference sequence). For TCRbeta, the library was prepared with unique molecular identifiers. TCRdb called the PCR reads again in MiXCR, with one record for every CDR3 protein. The repertoire holds under 850,000 distinct CDR3 sequences, with 10% to 15% as singletons. The material was PBMCs, obtained before TCRalphabeta/CD19-depleted stem cell transplant. The receptor was isolated from a girl between 2 and 10 years old with congenital amegakaryocytic thrombocytopenia, due to receive a stem cell transplant. The V gene is TRBV7-9, the J gene TRBJ2-1; 7 nucleotides line up with TRBD2. The CDR3 DNA reads TGTGCCAGCAGACCACTAGCGCCCTCCTACAATGAGCAGTTCTTC. Translated, it gives CASRPLAPSYNEQFF.